The entry that follows covers one TCR beta chain sequence. The antigen this receptor binds is unknown. No much larger clonotype is one base removed from it; base qualities were not supplied. This sample is drawn from a study of T cell repertoires in cytomegalovirus infection (dated by TCRdb to about 2019). As for the study more broadly: The peptide stimulations were aimed at well-studied HLA-B-restricted epitopes as well as recently identified HLA-C-restricted CMV epitopes, whose presentation resists viral immunomodulation. The HLA type of each donor mattered for the analysis, because public TCR beta signatures pointed to carriage of CMV infection along with the matching HLA type. Results the study describes overall, beyond this receptor: The ex vivo response was dominated by HLA-C-restricted CMV-specific TCR beta clonotypes, which also provided the single most frequent clonotype in two of eight donors. Cumulative frequency of public TCR beta family members discriminated carriers of CMV infection plus the relevant HLA type in this cohort and an independent 352-donor cohort.

In light of the paper, this sample's treatment or condition label describes: in vitro stimulation with specific CMV peptide epitopes to enrich CMV-specific T cells. In the germline V gene (reference sequence), CDR1 corresponds to LNHDA and CDR2 to SQIVND. The CDR3 measures 18 amino acids from cysteine to phenylalanine. Of the read, only the CDR3 DNA is kept; its 54 bases are in frame from base 1. V loses 0 bases of germline sequence and J loses 0 bases, and the interval between the two ends is 17 bases. Sequencing instrument: Illumina HiSeq 1500. TCRdb applied fastp at Q25 and MiXCR to the public reads, then kept only in-frame beta chains. A single entry per CDR3 protein holds the most common genes and DNA from its merged rows. This sample lists approximately 1,000,000 distinct CDR3 sequences; 30% to 40% were detected once. The ten top clones hold 13% of the sample.

The sequence links TRBV19 to TRBJ1-1, and TRBD1 may be the D gene, going by 6 matching bases. Here the sequenced sample was cultured CD8+ T cells from PBMCs, taken from culture after CMV antigen stimulation. The clonotype originates from a human donor in good health (CMV status not recorded). Some clones in this sample may be carry-over from other donors' samples. The CDR3 corresponds to CASSIDRAGRGMNTEAFF. In nucleotides, the sequence is TGTGCCAGTAGTATAGATCGGGCAGGGAGGGGGATGAACACTGAAGCTTTCTTT.